The 5 T cell receptor beta chains presented below share a single source sample, sequenced in a study of glioma-infiltrating T cells after dendritic cell vaccination. The sample's time point: after dendritic cell vaccination, including at tumor progression/relapse. Repertoires were generated with immunoSEQ multiplex PCR, while TCRdb's copy carries only in-frame clones and drops some. The sample yields approximately 85,000 clones, less than 85% seen once. The source material was blood, sampled after dendritic cell vaccination. The receptors shown here come from a human donor with glioblastoma.

The chain employs TRBV25-1 and TRBJ1-6; D ambiguous. From germline, CDR1 is MGHDK and CDR2 SYGVNS. The CDR3 contains 12 residues. The V end lost 6 bases, the J end lost 4 bases, and 4 bases lay between the germline ends. The CDR3 reads CASSVYNSPLHF. The CDR3 coding sequence is TGTGCCAGCAGCGTTTATAATTCACCCCTCCACTTT.

This sequence joins TRBV7-9 and TRBJ1-4; D is perhaps TRBD1 (5 bases). Trimming pared 5 bases from V and 8 bases from J, leaving 12 bases between. CDR3 length: 13 amino acids. Germline V gives CDR1 SEHNR, CDR2 FQNEAQ (reference sequence). In nucleotides, the CDR3 is TGTGCCAGCAGCCCAGTCAGGGCGGAAAAACTGTTTTTT. Translation gives CASSPVRAEKLFF.

The rearrangement links TRBV7-2 to TRBJ2-3; 15 bases match TRBD2. This CDR3 contains 17 residues. CDR1 SGHTA and CDR2 FQGNSA come from the germline V gene. The ends lost 3 bases at V and 1 base at J; junction bases unmatched: 2. The CDR3 spells CASSLGLAGGRTDTQYF. CDR3 DNA: TGTGCCAGCAGCTTGGGACTAGCGGGGGGCCGCACAGATACGCAGTATTTT. The full variable domain, completed using reference TRBV7-2 and TRBJ2-3, is GAGVSQSPSNKVTEKGKDVELRCDPISGHTALYWYRQSLGQGLEFLIYFQGNSAPDKSGLPSDRFSAERTGGSVSTLTIQRTQQEDSAVYLCASSLGLAGGRTDTQYFGPGTRLTVL.

This clone was counted a few times. The V call is TRBV6-4, the J call TRBJ2-1, with 9 bases lining up with TRBD1. This CDR3 has 14 residues. Germline CDR1 reads MRHNA; CDR2 reads SNTAGT. V shed 3 bases, J shed 8 bases, and the junction held 5 bases outside the gene matches. The CDR3 nucleotides read TGTGCCAGCAGTGAAACAGGGGGCTCAGATGAGCAGTTCTTC. This sequence encodes CASSETGGSDEQFF.

The chain recombines TRBV6-6 with TRBJ1-2; 9 bases fit TRBD1. The germline CDR1 and CDR2 sequences are MNHNY and SVGAGI (reference sequence). The CDR3 consists of 14 residues. Losses at the gene ends were 7 bases for V and 4 bases for J; bases not matched to a gene: 7. CDR3 in DNA: TGTGCCAGCAACACAGGGGGCCTTGGCTATGGCTACACCTTC. Amino acids: CASNTGGLGYGYTF.